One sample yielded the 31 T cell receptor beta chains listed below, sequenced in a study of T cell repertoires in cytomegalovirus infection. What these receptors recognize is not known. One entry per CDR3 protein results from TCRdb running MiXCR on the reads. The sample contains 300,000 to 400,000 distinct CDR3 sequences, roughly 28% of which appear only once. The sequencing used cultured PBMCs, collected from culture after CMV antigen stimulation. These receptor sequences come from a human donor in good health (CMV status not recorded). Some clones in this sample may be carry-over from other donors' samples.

The CDR3 protein is CASSLASGAVSLEQFF. Here the CDR3 DNA reads TGTGCCAGCAGCTTAGCCAGCGGGGCCGTGAGTTTGGAGCAGTTCTTC. The chain couples TRBV7-4 to TRBJ2-1; 7 positions agree with TRBD2. V shed 0 bases, J shed 10 bases, and the junction held 12 bases outside the gene matches. The CDR3 runs 16 residues. Germline V gene lookup returns CDR1 SGHVT and CDR2 SQSDAQ. The entire variable domain, with the rest obtained from reference TRBV7-4 and TRBJ2-1, is as follows: GAGVSQSPRYKVAKRGRDVALRCDSISGHVTLYWYRQTLGQGSEVLTYSQSDAQRDKSGRPSGRFSAERPERSVSTLKIQRTEQGDSAVYLCASSLASGAVSLEQFFGPGTRLTVL.

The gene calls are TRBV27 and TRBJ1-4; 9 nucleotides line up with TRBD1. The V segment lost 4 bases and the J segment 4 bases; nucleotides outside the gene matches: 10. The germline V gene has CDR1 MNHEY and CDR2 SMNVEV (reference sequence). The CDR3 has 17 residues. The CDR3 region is CASSSRGQGRHNEKLFF. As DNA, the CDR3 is TGTGCCAGCAGTTCTCGGGGACAGGGTCGCCATAATGAAAAACTGTTTTTT. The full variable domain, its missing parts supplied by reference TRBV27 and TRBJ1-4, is EAQVTQNPRYLITVTGKKLTVTCSQNMNHEYMSWYRQDPGLGLRQIYYSMNVEVTDKGDVPEGYKVSRKEKRNFPLILESPSPNQTSLYFCASSSRGQGRHNEKLFFGSGTQLSVL.

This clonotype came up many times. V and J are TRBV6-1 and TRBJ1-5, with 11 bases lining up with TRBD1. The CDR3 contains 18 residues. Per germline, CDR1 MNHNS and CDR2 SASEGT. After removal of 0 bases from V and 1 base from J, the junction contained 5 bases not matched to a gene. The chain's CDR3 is CASSEAGDRGLSNQPQHF. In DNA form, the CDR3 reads TGTGCCAGCAGTGAAGCAGGGGACAGGGGGTTGAGCAATCAGCCCCAGCATTTT.

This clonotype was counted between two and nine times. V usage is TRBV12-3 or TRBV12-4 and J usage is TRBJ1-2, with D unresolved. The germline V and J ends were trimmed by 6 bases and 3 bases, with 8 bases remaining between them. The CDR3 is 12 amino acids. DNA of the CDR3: TGTGCCAGCAGAAAGAGTGACTATGGCTACACCTTC. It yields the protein CASRKSDYGYTF.

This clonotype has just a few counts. The DNA for the CDR3 is TGTGCCAGCAGCTCCAGAGGCAGACCCGATAGCAATCAGCCCCAGCATTTT. Its protein product is CASSSRGRPDSNQPQHF. The V gene is TRBV7-3, the J gene TRBJ1-5; D gene ambiguous. Germline CDR1 reads SGHTA; CDR2 reads FQGTGA. Trimming left V 4 bases short and J 0 bases short, with 16 bases between. The CDR3 is 17 amino acids.

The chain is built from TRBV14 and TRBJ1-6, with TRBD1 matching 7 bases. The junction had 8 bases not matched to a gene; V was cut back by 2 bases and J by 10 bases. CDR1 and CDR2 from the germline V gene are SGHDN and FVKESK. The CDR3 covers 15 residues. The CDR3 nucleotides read TGTGCCAGCAGCCAATTGACAGGGCGAAGCTCACCCCTCCACTTT. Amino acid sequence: CASSQLTGRSSPLHF.

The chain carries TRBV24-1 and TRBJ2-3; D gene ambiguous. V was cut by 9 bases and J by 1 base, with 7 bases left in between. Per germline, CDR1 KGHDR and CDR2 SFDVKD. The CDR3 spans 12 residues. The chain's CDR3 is CATSRGTDTQYF. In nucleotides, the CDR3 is TGTGCCACCTCTAGGGGCACAGATACGCAGTATTTT.

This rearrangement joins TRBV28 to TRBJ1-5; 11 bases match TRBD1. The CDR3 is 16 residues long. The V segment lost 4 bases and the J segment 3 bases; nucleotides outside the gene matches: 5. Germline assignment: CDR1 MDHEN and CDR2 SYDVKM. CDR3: CASSWGDRGDNQPQHF. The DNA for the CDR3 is TGTGCCAGCAGTTGGGGGGACAGGGGGGACAATCAGCCCCAGCATTTT. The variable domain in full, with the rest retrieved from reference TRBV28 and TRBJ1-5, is DVKVTQSSRYLVKRTGEKVFLECVQDMDHENMFWYRQDPGLGLRLIYFSYDVKMKEKGDIPEGYSVSREKKERFSLILESASTNQTSMYLCASSWGDRGDNQPQHFGDGTRLSIL.

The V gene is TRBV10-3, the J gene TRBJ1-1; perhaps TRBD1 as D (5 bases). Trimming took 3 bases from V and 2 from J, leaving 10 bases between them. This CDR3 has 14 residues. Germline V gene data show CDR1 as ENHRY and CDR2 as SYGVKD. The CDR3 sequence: CAISESGRNTEAFF. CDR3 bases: TGTGCCATCAGTGAATCGGGACGAAACACTGAAGCTTTCTTT.

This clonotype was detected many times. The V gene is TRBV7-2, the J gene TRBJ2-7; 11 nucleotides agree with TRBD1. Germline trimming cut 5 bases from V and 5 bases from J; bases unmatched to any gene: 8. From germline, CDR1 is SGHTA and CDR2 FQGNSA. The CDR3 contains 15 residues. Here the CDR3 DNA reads TGTGCCAGCAGCATTCCGGGACAGGGGGGTGACGAGCAGTACTTC. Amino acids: CASSIPGQGGDEQYF.

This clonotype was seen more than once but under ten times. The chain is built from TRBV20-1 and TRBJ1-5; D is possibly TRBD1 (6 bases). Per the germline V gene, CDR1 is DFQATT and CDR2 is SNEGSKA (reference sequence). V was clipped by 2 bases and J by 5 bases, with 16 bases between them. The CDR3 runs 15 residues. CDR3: CSARSGGEMDQPQHF. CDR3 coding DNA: TGCAGTGCTAGATCGGGGGGCGAAATGGATCAGCCCCAGCATTTT.

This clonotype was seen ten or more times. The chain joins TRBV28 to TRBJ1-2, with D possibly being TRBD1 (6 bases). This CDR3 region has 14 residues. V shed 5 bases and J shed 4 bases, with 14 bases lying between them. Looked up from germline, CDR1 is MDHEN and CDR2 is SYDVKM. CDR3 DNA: TGTGCCAGCAGTCTCTTGGACAGCGGCTATGGCTACACCTTC. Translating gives CASSLLDSGYGYTF.

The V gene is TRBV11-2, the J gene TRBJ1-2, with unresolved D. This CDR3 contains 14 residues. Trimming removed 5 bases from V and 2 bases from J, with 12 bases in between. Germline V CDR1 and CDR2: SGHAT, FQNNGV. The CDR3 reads CASSTTSPNYGYTF. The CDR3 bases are TGTGCCAGCAGCACAACCTCTCCCAACTATGGCTACACCTTC.

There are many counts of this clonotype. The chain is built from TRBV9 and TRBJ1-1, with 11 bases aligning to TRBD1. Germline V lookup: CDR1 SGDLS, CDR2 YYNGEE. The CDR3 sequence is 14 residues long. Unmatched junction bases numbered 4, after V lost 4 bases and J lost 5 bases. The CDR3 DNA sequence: TGTGCCAGCAGCCGGACAGGGGGCTGGACTGAAGCTTTCTTT. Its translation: CASSRTGGWTEAFF.

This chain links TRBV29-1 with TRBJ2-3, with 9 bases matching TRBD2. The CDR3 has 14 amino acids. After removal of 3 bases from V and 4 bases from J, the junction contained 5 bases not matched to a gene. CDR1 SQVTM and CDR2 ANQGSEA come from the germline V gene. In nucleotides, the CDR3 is TGCAGCGTTGAGGCTAGCGGGAAGCCAGATACGCAGTATTTT. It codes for CSVEASGKPDTQYF.

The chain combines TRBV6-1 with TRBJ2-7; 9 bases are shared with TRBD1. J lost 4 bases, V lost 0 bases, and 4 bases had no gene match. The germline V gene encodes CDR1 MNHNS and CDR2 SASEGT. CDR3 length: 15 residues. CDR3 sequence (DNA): TGTGCCAGCAGTGAAGCATGGGACAGGGTATACGAGCAGTACTTC. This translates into CASSEAWDRVYEQYF.

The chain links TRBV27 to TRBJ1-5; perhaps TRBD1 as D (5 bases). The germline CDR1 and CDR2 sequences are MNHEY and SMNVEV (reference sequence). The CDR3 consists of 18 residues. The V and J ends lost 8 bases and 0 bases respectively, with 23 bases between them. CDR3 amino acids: CASGLRDPSAYSNQPQHF. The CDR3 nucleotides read TGTGCCAGCGGCCTCCGGGACCCGTCGGCATATAGCAATCAGCCCCAGCATTTT.

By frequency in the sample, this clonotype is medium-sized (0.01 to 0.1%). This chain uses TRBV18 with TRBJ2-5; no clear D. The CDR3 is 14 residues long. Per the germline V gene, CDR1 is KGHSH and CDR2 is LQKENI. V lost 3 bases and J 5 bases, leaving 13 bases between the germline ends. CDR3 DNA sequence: TGTGCCAGCTCACCGCTTATTTCCGGGGAGACCCAGTACTTC. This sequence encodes CASSPLISGETQYF.

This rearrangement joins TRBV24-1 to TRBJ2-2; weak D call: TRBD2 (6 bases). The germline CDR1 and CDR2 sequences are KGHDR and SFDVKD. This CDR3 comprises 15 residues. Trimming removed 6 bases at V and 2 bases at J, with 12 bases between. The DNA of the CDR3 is TGTGCCACCAGTACACCGGGAGATAACACCGGGGAGCTGTTTTTT. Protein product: CATSTPGDNTGELFF.

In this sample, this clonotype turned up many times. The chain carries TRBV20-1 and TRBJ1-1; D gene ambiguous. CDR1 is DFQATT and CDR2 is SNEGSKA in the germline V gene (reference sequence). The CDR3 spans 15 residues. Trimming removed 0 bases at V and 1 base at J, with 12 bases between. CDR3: CSARDKRRPNTEAFF. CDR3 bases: TGCAGTGCTAGAGATAAAAGGCGGCCGAACACTGAAGCTTTCTTT.

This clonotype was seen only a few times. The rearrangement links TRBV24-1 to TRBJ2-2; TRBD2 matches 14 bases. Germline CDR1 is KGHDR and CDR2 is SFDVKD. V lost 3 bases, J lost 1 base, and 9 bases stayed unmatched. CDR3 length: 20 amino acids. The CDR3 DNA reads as TGTGCCACCAGTGATCCCCCGGGACTAGCGGGAGTGAGGAACACCGGGGAGCTGTTTTTT. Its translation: CATSDPPGLAGVRNTGELFF.

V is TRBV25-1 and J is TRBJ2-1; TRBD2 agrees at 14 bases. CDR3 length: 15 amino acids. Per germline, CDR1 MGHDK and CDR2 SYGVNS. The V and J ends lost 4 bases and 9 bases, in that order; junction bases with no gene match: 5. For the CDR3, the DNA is TGTGCCAGCAGTGGAGGGACTAGCGGGAGTTCTGAGCAGTTCTTC. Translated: CASSGGTSGSSEQFF.

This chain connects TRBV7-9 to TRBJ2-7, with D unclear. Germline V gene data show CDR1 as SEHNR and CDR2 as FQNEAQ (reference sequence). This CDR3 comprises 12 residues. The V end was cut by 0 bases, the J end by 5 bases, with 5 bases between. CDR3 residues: CASSLALHEQYF. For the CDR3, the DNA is TGTGCCAGCAGCTTAGCGCTCCACGAGCAGTACTTC.

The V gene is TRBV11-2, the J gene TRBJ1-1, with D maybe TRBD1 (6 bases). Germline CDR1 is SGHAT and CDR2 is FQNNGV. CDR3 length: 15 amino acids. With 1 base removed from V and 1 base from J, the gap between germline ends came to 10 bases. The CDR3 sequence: CASSLAGHSNTEAFF. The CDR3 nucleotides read TGTGCCAGCAGCTTAGCGGGACATTCGAACACTGAAGCTTTCTTT.

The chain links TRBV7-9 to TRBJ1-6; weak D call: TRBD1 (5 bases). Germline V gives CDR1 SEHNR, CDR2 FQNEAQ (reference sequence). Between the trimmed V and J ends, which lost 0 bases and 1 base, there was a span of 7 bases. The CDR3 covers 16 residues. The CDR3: CASSLARASYNSPLHF. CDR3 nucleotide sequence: TGTGCCAGCAGCTTAGCCAGGGCGTCCTATAATTCACCCCTCCACTTT.

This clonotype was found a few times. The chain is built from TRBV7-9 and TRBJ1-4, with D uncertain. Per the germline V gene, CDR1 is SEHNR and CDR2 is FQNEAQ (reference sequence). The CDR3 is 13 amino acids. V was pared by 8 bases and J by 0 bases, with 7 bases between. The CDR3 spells CASRPATNEKLFF. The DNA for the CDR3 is TGTGCCAGCCGCCCCGCAACTAATGAAAAACTGTTTTTT.

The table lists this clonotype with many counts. CDR3 in DNA: TGTGCCAGCAGCTTAGGGCGGGGAGGGGAAAAACTGTTTTTT. It specifies CASSLGRGGEKLFF. The chain recombines TRBV7-8 with TRBJ1-4; D ambiguous. From germline, CDR1 is SGHVS and CDR2 FQNEAQ. V was trimmed by 1 base and J by 8 bases, leaving 11 bases between them. The CDR3 has 14 residues.

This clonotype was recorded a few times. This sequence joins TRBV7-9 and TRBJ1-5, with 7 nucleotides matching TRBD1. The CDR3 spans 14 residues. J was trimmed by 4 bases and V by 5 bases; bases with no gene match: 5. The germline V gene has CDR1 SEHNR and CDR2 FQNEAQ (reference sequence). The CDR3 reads CASSPTGANQPQHF. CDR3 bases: TGTGCCAGCAGCCCCACAGGGGCGAATCAGCCCCAGCATTTT.

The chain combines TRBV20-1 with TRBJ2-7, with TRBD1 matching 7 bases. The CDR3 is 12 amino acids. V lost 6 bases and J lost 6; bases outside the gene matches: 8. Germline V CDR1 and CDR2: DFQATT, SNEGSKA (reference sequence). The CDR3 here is CSASPTGIEQYF. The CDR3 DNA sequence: TGCAGTGCAAGCCCGACAGGGATCGAGCAGTACTTC.

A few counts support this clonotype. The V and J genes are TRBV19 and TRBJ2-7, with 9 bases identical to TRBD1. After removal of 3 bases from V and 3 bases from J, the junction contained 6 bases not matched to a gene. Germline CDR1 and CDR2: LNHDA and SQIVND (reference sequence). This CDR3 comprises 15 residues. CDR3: CASSITGGQGYEQYF. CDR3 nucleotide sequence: TGTGCCAGTAGTATCACCGGGGGACAGGGCTACGAGCAGTACTTC.

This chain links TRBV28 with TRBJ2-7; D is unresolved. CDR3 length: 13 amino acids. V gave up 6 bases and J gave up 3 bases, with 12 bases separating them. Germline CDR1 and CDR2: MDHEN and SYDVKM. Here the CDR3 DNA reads TGTGCCAGCAGCCCCCGAGAGGTCTACGAGCAGTACTTC. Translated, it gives CASSPREVYEQYF. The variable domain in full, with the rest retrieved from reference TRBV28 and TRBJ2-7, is DVKVTQSSRYLVKRTGEKVFLECVQDMDHENMFWYRQDPGLGLRLIYFSYDVKMKEKGDIPEGYSVSREKKERFSLILESASTNQTSMYLCASSPREVYEQYFGPGTRLTVT.